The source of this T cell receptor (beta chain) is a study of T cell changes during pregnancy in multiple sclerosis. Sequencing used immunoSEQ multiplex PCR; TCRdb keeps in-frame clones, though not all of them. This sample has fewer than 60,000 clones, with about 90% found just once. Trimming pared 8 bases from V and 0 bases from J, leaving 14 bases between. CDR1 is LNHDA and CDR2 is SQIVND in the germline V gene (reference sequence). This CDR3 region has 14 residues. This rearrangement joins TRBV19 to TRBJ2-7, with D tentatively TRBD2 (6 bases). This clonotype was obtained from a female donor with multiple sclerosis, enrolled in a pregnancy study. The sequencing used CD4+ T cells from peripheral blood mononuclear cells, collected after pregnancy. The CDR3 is CASGSGGASYEQYF. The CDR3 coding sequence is TGTGCCAGTGGCTCCGGGGGTGCCTCCTACGAGCAGTACTTC.